This is a list of T cell receptor beta chains from one sample in a study of shared clonotypes between healthy human individuals. TCRdb's table, derived via immunoSEQ multiplex PCR, lists solely in-frame clones and lacks some. The sample records around 1.5 million clones, about 98% being singletons. The sample consisted of naive CD4+ T cells sorted from blood. The origin of the receptors is a man younger than 40 in good health. CDR3s include the opening cysteine and the closing phenylalanine or tryptophan. A D gene is named only where the DNA matches it firmly. A row's size may be missing; if present it is once, few, many or a size class.

clone_size: -; d_call: -; v_call: TRBV6-1; j_call: TRBJ2-7; cdr3_aa: CASTESNEQYF; cdr3_nt: TGTGCCAGCACGGAGAGCAACGAGCAGTACTTC
clone_size: -; d_call: TRBD2; v_call: TRBV4-1; j_call: TRBJ2-1; cdr3_aa: CASSQEQVSGIYNEQFF; cdr3_nt: TGCGCCAGCAGCCAAGAACAGGTTAGCGGGATATACAATGAGCAGTTCTTC
clone_size: -; d_call: -; v_call: TRBV7-9; j_call: TRBJ1-1; cdr3_aa: CASSPLPGRASAEAFF; cdr3_nt: TGTGCCAGCAGTCCCCTCCCTGGCAGGGCGTCCGCTGAAGCTTTCTTT
clone_size: -; d_call: TRBD1; v_call: TRBV11-3; j_call: TRBJ2-3; cdr3_aa: CASSSGDRVGDTQYF; cdr3_nt: TGTGCCAGCAGCTCAGGGGACAGGGTCGGAGATACGCAGTATTTT
clone_size: -; d_call: TRBD1; v_call: TRBV6-5; j_call: TRBJ1-1; cdr3_aa: CASSYLGQTNTEAFF; cdr3_nt: TGTGCCAGCAGTTATTTGGGACAGACGAACACTGAAGCTTTCTTT
clone_size: -; d_call: -; v_call: TRBV18; j_call: TRBJ2-1; cdr3_aa: CASSLKNLDNEQFF; cdr3_nt: TGTGCCAGCTCACTGAAAAACTTGGACAATGAGCAGTTCTTC
clone_size: once; d_call: TRBD1; v_call: TRBV18; j_call: TRBJ1-3; cdr3_aa: CASSRNRDREDGNTIYF; cdr3_nt: TGTGCCAGCTCACGCAACCGGGACAGGGAAGATGGAAACACCATATATTTT
clone_size: -; d_call: -; v_call: TRBV2; j_call: TRBJ2-5; cdr3_aa: CASSSLTGGEETQYF; cdr3_nt: TGTGCCAGCAGTTCACTGACAGGTGGGGAAGAGACCCAGTACTTC
clone_size: -; d_call: -; v_call: TRBV20-1; j_call: TRBJ1-2; cdr3_aa: CSASIGRDTF; cdr3_nt: TGCAGTGCTAGTATTGGGAGGGACACCTTC
clone_size: -; d_call: TRBD1; v_call: TRBV5-1; j_call: TRBJ2-1; cdr3_aa: CASSFRGSGNEQFF; cdr3_nt: TGCGCCAGCAGCTTCAGGGGGTCGGGCAATGAGCAGTTCTTC
clone_size: -; d_call: -; v_call: TRBV28; j_call: TRBJ2-1; cdr3_aa: CASSLDSYNEQFF; cdr3_nt: TGTGCCAGCAGTTTAGATTCCTACAATGAGCAGTTCTTC
clone_size: -; d_call: TRBD1; v_call: TRBV5-1; j_call: TRBJ1-1; cdr3_aa: CASSLAPQGGPEAFF; cdr3_nt: TGCGCCAGCAGCTTGGCTCCCCAGGGGGGCCCTGAAGCTTTCTTT
clone_size: -; d_call: TRBD1; v_call: TRBV5-1; j_call: TRBJ2-5; cdr3_aa: CASSSGQGETQYF; cdr3_nt: TGCGCCAGCAGCAGTGGACAGGGAGAGACCCAGTACTTC
clone_size: -; d_call: TRBD2; v_call: TRBV10-3; j_call: TRBJ2-3; cdr3_aa: CAISGRVDSDTQYF; cdr3_nt: TGTGCCATAAGCGGGAGAGTAGATTCAGATACGCAGTATTTT
clone_size: -; d_call: TRBD1; v_call: TRBV5-1; j_call: TRBJ2-1; cdr3_aa: CASSLRTGTGGRDEQFF; cdr3_nt: TGCGCCAGCAGCTTGAGGACAGGGACAGGGGGCCGGGATGAGCAGTTCTTC
clone_size: -; d_call: -; v_call: TRBV7-9; j_call: TRBJ2-7; cdr3_aa: CASSFAGRTYEQYF; cdr3_nt: TGTGCCAGCAGCTTCGCGGGGCGAACCTACGAGCAGTACTTC
clone_size: -; d_call: -; v_call: TRBV11-2; j_call: TRBJ2-5; cdr3_aa: CASSTQTLAGETQYF; cdr3_nt: TGTGCCAGCAGCACCCAGACCCTAGCCGGAGAGACCCAGTACTTC
clone_size: -; d_call: -; v_call: TRBV11-3; j_call: TRBJ2-3; cdr3_aa: CASSLDYKTDTQYF; cdr3_nt: TGTGCCAGCAGCTTAGACTATAAAACAGATACGCAGTATTTT
clone_size: -; d_call: TRBD2; v_call: TRBV9; j_call: TRBJ2-7; cdr3_aa: CASSPRAGGPYEQYF; cdr3_nt: TGTGCCAGCAGCCCCCGAGCGGGAGGACCCTACGAGCAGTACTTC
clone_size: -; d_call: -; v_call: TRBV5-6; j_call: TRBJ2-1; cdr3_aa: CASSLGLDEQFF; cdr3_nt: TGTGCCAGCAGCCTCGGGTTGGATGAGCAGTTCTTC
clone_size: -; d_call: TRBD2; v_call: TRBV9; j_call: TRBJ2-5; cdr3_aa: CASSLQGTREETQYF; cdr3_nt: TGTGCCAGCAGCCTCCAAGGGACTAGGGAAGAGACCCAGTACTTC
clone_size: -; d_call: -; v_call: TRBV7-2; j_call: TRBJ2-7; cdr3_aa: CASSLDATYEQYF; cdr3_nt: TGTGCCAGCAGCTTAGACGCCACCTACGAGCAGTACTTC
clone_size: -; d_call: -; v_call: TRBV10-3; j_call: TRBJ2-7; cdr3_aa: CAISENPSLREQYF; cdr3_nt: TGTGCCATCAGTGAGAACCCATCACTACGAGAGCAGTACTTC
clone_size: -; d_call: -; v_call: TRBV18; j_call: TRBJ2-7; cdr3_aa: CASSPFGASYEQYF; cdr3_nt: TGTGCCAGCTCACCCTTCGGGGCTAGTTACGAGCAGTACTTC
clone_size: -; d_call: -; v_call: TRBV18; j_call: TRBJ2-3; cdr3_aa: CASSPLGGGGRTDTQYF; cdr3_nt: TGTGCCAGCTCACCCCTCGGTGGGGGAGGCCGCACAGATACGCAGTATTTT